The present entry profiles one T cell receptor (beta chain) with its context. By share, this clone ranks as hyperexpanded (1% or more). It has no known antigen specificity. No base qualities exist here, and no much larger clone lies one base off it. Before TCR sequencing, CD3+CD8+ T cells were sorted out of fresh PBMCs. The data stem from a study of immunodeficiency (dated by TCRdb to between 2019 and 2020). In the study overall: Repertoire analysis was performed to search for VDJ recombination defects and oligoclonality. Paper-wide results and their limitations: Based on top-100 and total clonotype frequencies, severe oligoclonality showed up in patient CD8+ T cells, whereas patient CD4+ T cells did not show severe oligoclonality. In the entropy comparisons of patients against healthy controls, patients were shown as n=3 (open circles), and an effect of thymic development was suggested only as a possibility. Restricted TRB V-J pairing and lower productive entropy were observed in patient CD8+ T cells compared with control CD8+ T cells.

Genomic DNA was extracted with the QIAamp DNA Blood Mini Kit and sent for immunoSEQ repertoire analysis. A standard quantity of genomic DNA template was used for amplification of CDR3 regions by multiplex PCR. An Illumina platform was used to sequence the PCR products. In the original analysis: Sequences were aligned to a reference, with V, D and J gene definitions taken from IMGT. Closely related sequences were merged by a nearest-neighbor clustering algorithm so that PCR and sequencing errors were removed. V, D and J usage was examined in productive unique and total sequences using ImmunoSEQ Analyzer tools along with R version 3.6.1. TCRdb mirrors the immuneACCESS table, restricted to in-frame sequences. Some clones are absent from its copies; in checked studies, under half trace to an unresolved V gene, and the reason for the others is unknown. V and J calls and clone size are as listed in that table; D and trimming were resolved from the DNA. This sample has several thousand clones in its table, and approximately 90% of those were observed once. Clones ranked in the top ten supply about 11% of the sample.

The CDR3 contains 16 residues, cysteine and phenylalanine counted. Left in the record is the CDR3 DNA by itself, 48 bases read in frame from the first base. The V end loses 4 bases and the J end loses 1 base, and a stretch of 17 bases separates them. According to the germline V gene, CDR1 reads SGHDT and CDR2 reads YYEEEE. Sequencing was done on a sample of CD8+ T cells from blood. In this chain, TRBV5-6 is recombined with TRBJ1-1, and possibly TRBD1, on 5 matching bases. This sequence was found in a human donor in good health. The CDR3 sequence is CASSTIPGRTNTEAFF. The sequenced DNA is TGTGCCAGCAGCACAATCCCGGGACGGACGAACACTGAAGCTTTCTTT.